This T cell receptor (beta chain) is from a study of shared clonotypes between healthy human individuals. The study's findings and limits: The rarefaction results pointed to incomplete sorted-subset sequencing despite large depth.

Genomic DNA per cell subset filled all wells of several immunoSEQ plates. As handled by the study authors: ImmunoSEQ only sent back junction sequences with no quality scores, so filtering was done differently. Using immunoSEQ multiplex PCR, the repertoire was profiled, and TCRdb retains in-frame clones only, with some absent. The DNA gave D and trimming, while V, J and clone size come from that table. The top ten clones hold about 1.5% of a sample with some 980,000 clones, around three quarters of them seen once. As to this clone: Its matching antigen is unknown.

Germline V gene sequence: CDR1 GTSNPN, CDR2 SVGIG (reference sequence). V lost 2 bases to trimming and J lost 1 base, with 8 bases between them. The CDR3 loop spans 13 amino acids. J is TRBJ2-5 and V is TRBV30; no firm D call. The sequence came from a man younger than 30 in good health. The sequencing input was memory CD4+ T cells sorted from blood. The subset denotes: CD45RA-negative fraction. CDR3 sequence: CAWSRTTQETQYF. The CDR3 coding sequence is TGTGCCTGGAGTAGGACGACCCAAGAGACCCAGTACTTC.